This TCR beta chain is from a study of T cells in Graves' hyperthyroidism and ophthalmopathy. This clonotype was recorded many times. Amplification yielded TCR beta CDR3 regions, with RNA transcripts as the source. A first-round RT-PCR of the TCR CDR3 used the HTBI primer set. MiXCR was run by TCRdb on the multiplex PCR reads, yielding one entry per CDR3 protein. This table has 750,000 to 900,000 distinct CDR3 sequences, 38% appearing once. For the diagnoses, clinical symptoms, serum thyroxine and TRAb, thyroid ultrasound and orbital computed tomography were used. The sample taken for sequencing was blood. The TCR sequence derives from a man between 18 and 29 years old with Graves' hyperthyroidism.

CDR3 in amino acids: CATSASNSRLTGELFF. The CDR3 DNA sequence: TGTGCCACCAGTGCCTCGAATAGCAGACTCACCGGGGAGCTGTTTTTT. This sequence joins TRBV24-1 and TRBJ2-2; no clear D gene. The V gene lost 5 bases and the J gene lost 4 bases, with 16 bases spanning the gap. The CDR3 covers 16 residues. The germline V gene encodes CDR1 KGHDR and CDR2 SFDVKD.